The entry below gives a single TCR beta chain sequence along with its context. 60 Vbeta and 13 Jbeta primers were used in PCR. How the authors handled the data: Later work found roughly 80 million unique TCR beta chains, with 9 million to 13 million shared. The assay was immunoSEQ multiplex PCR, and TCRdb's table has in-frame clones only and misses some. The V and J calls and clone size are taken from that table; D and trimming were inferred from the DNA. The sample has under 250,000 clones, roughly four fifths seen once. These data are taken from a study of cytomegalovirus exposure and HLA in healthy donors. The CDR3 totals 17 residues. CDR1 is LGHNA, CDR2 YNFKEQ, per germline. Trimming cost V 4 bases and J 4 bases; bases outside gene matches: 7. At sampling all donors were nominally healthy, likely with unrecorded immune exposures.

This receptor was taken from a man between 25 and 39 years old in good health and CMV-seronegative. The specimen sequenced was PBMCs. The chain uses TRBV4-2 and TRBJ2-1, with TRBD2 matching over 13 bases. CDR3: CASSPRLAGGLYNEQFF. The CDR3 nucleotides read TGTGCCAGCAGCCCGCGACTAGCGGGAGGTTTGTACAATGAGCAGTTCTTC.